This T cell receptor beta chain was profiled in a study of early T cells in non-severe SARS-CoV-2 infection (dated by TCRdb to the early 2020s). Some background on the complete study: Bulk RNA from unsorted whole blood was used for TCR sequencing, so alpha and beta chains could not be paired. Results and caveats for the whole study, not just this receptor: VDJdb matching was skewed toward anti-spike CD8 responses, so virus-specific expansions were likely underestimated and private and CD4 specificities were missed.

The library was obtained by 5' RACE. Reads for this sample came from a NextSeq 500. In the TCR library protocol, unique molecular identifiers were attached to individual cDNA molecules to correct for PCR bias and sequencing error. Both TCR alpha and beta chains were sequenced, and tight co-correlation was observed between alpha and beta sequence abundances in each sample. From the authors' description of their analysis: V gene, J gene and CDR3 annotation of TCR sequences was performed with Decombinator V4. TCRs were defined as expanded if a significant change between any two time points was detected under a Poisson model with p below 0.0001. TCR abundances were normalised to the total number of TCRs sequenced per sample and were expressed as counts per million. MAIT TCRs were defined by TRAV1-2 paired with TRAJ12, TRAJ20 or TRAJ33, and iNKT TCRs by TRAV10 paired with TRAJ18. VDJdb, accessed 1 November 2021, was searched for CMV, EBV and SARS-CoV-2 annotated TCRs, with TCRs annotated for multiple antigens excluded. The raw public reads went through TCRdb reprocessing: fastp at Q25, MiXCR clone calling, in-frame beta chains kept. CDR3 protein duplicates are merged, each entry listing the most common genes and DNA. TCRdb, rather than the study authors, made the V and J calls. The sample profile shows tens of thousands of distinct CDR3 sequences; around 12% of them were found once. The ten largest clones add up to 3.4% of the sample.

Of note for this clonotype: The antigen it recognizes is unknown. No per-base quality is available; no much larger clone lies one base away.

A case-control design nested within a healthcare worker cohort in London, UK, was used, with weekly nasopharyngeal swab PCR tests and blood sampling performed. Healthcare workers were recruited between 23 and 31 March 2020, during the week of the UK lockdown, and were followed weekly for up to roughly 16 weeks. CDR1 and CDR2 (GTSNPN, SVGIG) derive from the germline V gene (reference sequence). The CDR3 goes from the cysteine to the phenylalanine over 15 residues. This entry keeps only the CDR3 DNA: 45 bases, framed from base 1. V and J are truncated by 2 bases and 4 bases respectively, leaving an intervening sequence of 15 bases.

The V gene is TRBV30 and the J gene is TRBJ2-1, with a tentative D gene TRBD2 over 6 matching bases. The receptor comes from an adult who was a healthcare worker with PCR-confirmed SARS-CoV-2 infection or an uninfected control (not recorded which). The sample was whole blood. Read as DNA, the sequence is TGTGCCTGGAGTCAGGAGGGGATGAGGTACAATGAGCAGTTCTTC. Translated, it reads CAWSQEGMRYNEQFF.